The T cell receptor beta chain described here comes from a study of T-cell reconstitution after alpha-beta-depleted transplantation in children. TCRbeta library construction was performed incorporating unique molecular identifiers. MiXCR was run by TCRdb on the PCR reads, yielding one entry per CDR3 protein. The data hold around 340,000 distinct CDR3 sequences, with about 14% observed a single time. This clonotype was observed at least ten times. The clonotype originates from a human donor who donated a stem cell graft to a child with Fanconi anemia. The source material was PBMCs, sampled from the stem cell graft.

CDR3 in DNA: TGCAGTGCTAGGGCGGAGGATGAGCAGTTCTTC. Translated, it gives CSARAEDEQFF. The chain combines TRBV20-1 with TRBJ2-1; TRBD2 is a possible D gene (5 bases). The CDR3 spans 11 residues. The germline V gene encodes CDR1 DFQATT and CDR2 SNEGSKA (reference sequence). Trimming left V 3 bases short and J 8 bases short, with 8 bases between.